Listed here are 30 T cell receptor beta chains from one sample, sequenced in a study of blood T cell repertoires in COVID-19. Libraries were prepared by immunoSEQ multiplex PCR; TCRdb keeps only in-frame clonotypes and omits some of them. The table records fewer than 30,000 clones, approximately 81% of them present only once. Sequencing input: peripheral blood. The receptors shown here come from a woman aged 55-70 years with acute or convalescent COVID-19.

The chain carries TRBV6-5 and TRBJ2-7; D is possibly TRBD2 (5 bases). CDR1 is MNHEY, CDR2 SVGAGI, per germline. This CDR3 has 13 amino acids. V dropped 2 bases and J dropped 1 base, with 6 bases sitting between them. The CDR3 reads CASSYRGSYEQYF. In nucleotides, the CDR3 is TGTGCCAGCAGTTACCGGGGATCCTACGAGCAGTACTTC.

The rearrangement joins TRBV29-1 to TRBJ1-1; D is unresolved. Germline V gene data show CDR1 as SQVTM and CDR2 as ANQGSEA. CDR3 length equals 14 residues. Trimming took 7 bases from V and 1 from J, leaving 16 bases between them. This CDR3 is CSDKRRGGNTEAFF. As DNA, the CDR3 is TGCAGCGACAAAAGACGAGGAGGGAACACTGAAGCTTTCTTT.

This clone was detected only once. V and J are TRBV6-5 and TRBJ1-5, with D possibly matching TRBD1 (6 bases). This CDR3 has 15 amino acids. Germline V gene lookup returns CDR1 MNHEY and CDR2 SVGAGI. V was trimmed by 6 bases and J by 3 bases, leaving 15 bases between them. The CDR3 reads CASRGAGLSNQPQHF. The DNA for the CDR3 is TGTGCCAGCAGGGGGGCCGGTTTATCCAATCAGCCCCAGCATTTT.

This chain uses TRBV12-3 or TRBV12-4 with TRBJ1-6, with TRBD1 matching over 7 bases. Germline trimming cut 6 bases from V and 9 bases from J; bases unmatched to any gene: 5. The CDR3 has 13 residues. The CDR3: CASSAPGGSPLHF. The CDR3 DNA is TGTGCCAGCAGCGCACCAGGGGGTTCACCCCTCCACTTT.

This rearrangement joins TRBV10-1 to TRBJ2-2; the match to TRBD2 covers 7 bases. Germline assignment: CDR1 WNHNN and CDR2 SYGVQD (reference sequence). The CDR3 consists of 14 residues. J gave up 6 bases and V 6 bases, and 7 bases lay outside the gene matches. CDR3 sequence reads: CASSSGGVPGELFF. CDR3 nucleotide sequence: TGCGCCAGCAGCAGTGGGGGGGTCCCCGGGGAGCTGTTTTTT.

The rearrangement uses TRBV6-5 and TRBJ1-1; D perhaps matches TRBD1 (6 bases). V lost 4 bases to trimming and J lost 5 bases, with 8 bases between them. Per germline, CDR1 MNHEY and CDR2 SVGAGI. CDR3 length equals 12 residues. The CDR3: CASSSRGTEAFF. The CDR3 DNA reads TGTGCCAGCAGTTCAAGGGGGACTGAAGCTTTCTTT.

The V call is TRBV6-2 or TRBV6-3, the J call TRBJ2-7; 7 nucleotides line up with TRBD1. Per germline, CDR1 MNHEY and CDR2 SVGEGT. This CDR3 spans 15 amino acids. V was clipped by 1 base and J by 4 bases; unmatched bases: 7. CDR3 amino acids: CASSYFDRVGYEQYF. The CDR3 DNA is TGTGCCAGCAGTTACTTTGACAGGGTAGGTTACGAGCAGTACTTC.

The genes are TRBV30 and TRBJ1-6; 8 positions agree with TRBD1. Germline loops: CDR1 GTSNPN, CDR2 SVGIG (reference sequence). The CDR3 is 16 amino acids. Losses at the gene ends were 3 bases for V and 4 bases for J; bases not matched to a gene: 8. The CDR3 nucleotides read TGTGCCTGGAGACGACCCCAGGGGGCTTATAATTCACCCCTCCACTTT. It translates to CAWRRPQGAYNSPLHF.

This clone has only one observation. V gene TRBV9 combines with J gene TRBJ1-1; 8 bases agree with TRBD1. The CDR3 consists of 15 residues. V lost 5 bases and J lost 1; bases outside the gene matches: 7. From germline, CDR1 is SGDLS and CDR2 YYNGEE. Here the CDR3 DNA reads TGTGCCAGCAGACCAGGGGGCGCAAAGAACACTGAAGCTTTCTTT. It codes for CASRPGGAKNTEAFF.

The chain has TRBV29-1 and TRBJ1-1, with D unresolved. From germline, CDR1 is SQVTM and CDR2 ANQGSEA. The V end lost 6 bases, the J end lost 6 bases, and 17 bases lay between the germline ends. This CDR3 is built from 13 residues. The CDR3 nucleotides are TGCAGCGTATTGGTTACCCACAATTCTGAAGCTTTCTTT. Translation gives CSVLVTHNSEAFF.

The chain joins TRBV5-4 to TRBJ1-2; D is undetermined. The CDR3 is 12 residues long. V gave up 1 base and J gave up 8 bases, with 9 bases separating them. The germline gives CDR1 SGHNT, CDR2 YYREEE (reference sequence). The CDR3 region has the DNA TGTGCCAGCAGCTTGAATGAGTGGGGCTACACCTTC. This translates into CASSLNEWGYTF.

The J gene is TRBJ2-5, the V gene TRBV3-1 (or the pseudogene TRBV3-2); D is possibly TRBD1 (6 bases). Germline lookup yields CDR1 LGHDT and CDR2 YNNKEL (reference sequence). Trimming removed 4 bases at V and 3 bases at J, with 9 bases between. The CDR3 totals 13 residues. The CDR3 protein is CASSPWTEETQYF. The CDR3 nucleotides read TGTGCCAGCAGCCCCTGGACAGAAGAGACCCAGTACTTC.

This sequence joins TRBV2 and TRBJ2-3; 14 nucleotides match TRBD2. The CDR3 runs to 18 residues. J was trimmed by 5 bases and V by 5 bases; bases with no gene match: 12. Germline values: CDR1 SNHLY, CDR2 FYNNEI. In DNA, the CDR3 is TGTGCCAGCAGTCCGCCCCCGACTAGCGGGGGGGCGGGAGATACGCAGTATTTT. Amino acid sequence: CASSPPPTSGGAGDTQYF.

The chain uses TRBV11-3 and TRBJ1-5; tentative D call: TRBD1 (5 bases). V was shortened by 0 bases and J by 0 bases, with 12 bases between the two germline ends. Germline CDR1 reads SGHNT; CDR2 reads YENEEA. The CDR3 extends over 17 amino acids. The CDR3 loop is CASSLDSGMGSNQPQHF. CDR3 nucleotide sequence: TGTGCCAGCAGCTTAGATTCAGGGATGGGTAGCAATCAGCCCCAGCATTTT.

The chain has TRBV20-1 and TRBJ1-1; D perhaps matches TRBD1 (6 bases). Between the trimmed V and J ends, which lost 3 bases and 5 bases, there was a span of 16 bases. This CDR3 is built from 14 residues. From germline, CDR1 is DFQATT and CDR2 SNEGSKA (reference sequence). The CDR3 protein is CSASPRGRMTEAFF. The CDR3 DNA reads TGCAGTGCTAGTCCGCGGGGGCGAATGACTGAAGCTTTCTTT.

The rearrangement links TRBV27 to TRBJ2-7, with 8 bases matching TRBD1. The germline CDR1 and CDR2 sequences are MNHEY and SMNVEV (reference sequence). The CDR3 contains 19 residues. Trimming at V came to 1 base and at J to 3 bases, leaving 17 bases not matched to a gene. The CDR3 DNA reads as TGTGCCAGCAGTTTATTACCCCCGGGACAGGAAATAGGATACTACGAGCAGTACTTC. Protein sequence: CASSLLPPGQEIGYYEQYF.

This CDR3 reads CASSPDRSFYGYTF. The CDR3 DNA reads TGTGCCAGCTCCCCGGACAGATCCTTCTATGGCTACACCTTC. The rearrangement joins TRBV18 to TRBJ1-2; D is perhaps TRBD1 (6 bases). Per the germline V gene, CDR1 is KGHSH and CDR2 is LQKENI. The CDR3 loop spans 14 amino acids. V lost 6 bases and J lost 4, with 15 bases in between. Combining the CDR3 with reference TRBV18 and TRBJ1-2 gives the whole variable domain NAGVMQNPRHLVRRRGQEARLRCSPMKGHSHVYWYRQLPEEGLKFMVYLQKENIIDESGMPKERFSAEFPKEGPSILRIQQVVRGDSAAYFCASSPDRSFYGYTFGSGTRLTVV.

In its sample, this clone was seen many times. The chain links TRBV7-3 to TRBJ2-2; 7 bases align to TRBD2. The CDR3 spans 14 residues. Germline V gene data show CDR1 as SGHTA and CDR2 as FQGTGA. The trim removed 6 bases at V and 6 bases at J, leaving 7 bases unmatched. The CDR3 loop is CASRRTSSAGELFF. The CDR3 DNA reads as TGTGCCAGCAGGAGGACTAGTTCGGCCGGGGAGCTGTTTTTT.

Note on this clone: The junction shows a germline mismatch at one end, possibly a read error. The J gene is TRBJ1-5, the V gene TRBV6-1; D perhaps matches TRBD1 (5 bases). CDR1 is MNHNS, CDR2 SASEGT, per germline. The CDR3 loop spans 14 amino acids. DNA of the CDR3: TGTGCCAGCAGTGAGTCCTGGGGCAATAAGCCCCAGCATTTT. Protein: CASSESWGNKPQHF.

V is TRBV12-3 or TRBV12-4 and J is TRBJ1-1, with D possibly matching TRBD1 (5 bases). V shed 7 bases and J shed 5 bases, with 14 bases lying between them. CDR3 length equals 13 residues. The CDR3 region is CASTGQGKTEAFF. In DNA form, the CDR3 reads TGTGCCAGCACCGGGCAGGGCAAAACTGAAGCTTTCTTT.

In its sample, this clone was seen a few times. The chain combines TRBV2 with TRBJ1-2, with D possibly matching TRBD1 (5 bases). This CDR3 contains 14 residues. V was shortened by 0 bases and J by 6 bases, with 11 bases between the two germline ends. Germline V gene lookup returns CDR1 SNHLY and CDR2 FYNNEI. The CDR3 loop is CASSEAPRADGYTF. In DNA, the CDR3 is TGTGCCAGCAGTGAAGCTCCCAGGGCGGATGGCTACACCTTC. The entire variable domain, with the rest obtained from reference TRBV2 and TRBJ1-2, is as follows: EPEVTQTPSHQVTQMGQEVILRCVPISNHLYFYWYRQILGQKVEFLVSFYNNEISEKSEIFDDQFSVERPDGSNFTLKIRSTKLEDSAMYFCASSEAPRADGYTFGSGTRLTVV.

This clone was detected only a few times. In DNA form, the CDR3 reads TGTGCCTGGAGAAGACAGGGTTCAAACTATGGCTACACCTTC. Its protein product is CAWRRQGSNYGYTF. The chain carries TRBV30 and TRBJ1-2; 7 bases line up with TRBD1. Trimming at V came to 3 bases and at J to 2 bases, leaving 6 bases not matched to a gene. The CDR3 loop spans 14 amino acids. Looked up from germline, CDR1 is GTSNPN and CDR2 is SVGIG (reference sequence).

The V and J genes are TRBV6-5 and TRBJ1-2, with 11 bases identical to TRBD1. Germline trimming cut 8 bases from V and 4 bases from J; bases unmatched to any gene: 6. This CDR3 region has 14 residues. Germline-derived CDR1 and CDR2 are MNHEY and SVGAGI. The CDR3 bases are TGTGCCAGCGGGTGGACAGGGGGCTTCTATGGCTACACCTTC. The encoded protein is CASGWTGGFYGYTF.

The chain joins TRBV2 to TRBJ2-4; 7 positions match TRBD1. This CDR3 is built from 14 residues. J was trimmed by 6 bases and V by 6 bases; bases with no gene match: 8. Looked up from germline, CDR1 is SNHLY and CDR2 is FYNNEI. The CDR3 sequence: CASRLRQGPNIQYF. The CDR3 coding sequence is TGTGCCAGCAGGCTCCGACAGGGTCCAAACATTCAGTACTTC.

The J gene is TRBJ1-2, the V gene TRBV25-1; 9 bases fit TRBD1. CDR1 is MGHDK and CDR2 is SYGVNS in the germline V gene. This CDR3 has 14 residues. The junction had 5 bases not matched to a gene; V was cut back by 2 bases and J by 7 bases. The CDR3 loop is CASSEGDRAGGYTF. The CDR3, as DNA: TGTGCCAGCAGTGAAGGGGACAGGGCTGGTGGCTACACCTTC.

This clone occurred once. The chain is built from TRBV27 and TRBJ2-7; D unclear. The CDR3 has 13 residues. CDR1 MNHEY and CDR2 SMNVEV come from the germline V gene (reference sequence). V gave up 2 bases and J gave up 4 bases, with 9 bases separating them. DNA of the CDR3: TGTGCCAGCAGTTTAATTCCCCTTTACGAGCAGTACTTC. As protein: CASSLIPLYEQYF.

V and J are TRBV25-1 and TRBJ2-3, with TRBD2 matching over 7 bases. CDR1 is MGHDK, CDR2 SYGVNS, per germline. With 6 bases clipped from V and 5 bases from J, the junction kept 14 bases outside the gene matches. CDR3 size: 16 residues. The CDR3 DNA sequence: TGTGCCAGCAGCTTAGGGAGGGGAGGGCCCGGAGATACGCAGTATTTT. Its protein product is CASSLGRGGPGDTQYF. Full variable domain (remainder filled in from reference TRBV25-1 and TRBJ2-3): EADIYQTPRYLVIGTGKKITLECSQTMGHDKMYWYQQDPGMELHLIHYSYGVNSTEKGDLSSESTVSRIRTEHFPLTLESARPSHTSQYLCASSLGRGGPGDTQYFGPGTRLTVL.

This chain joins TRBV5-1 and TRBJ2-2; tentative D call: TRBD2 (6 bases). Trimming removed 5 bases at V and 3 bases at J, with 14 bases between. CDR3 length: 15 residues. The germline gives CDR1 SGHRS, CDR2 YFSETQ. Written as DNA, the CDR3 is TGCGCCAGCAGGAACGGCAGGAGGGACACCGGGGAGCTGTTTTTT. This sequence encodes CASRNGRRDTGELFF.

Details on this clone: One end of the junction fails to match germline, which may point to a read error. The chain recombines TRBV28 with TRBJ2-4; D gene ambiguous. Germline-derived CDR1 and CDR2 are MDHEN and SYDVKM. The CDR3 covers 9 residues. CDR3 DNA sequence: TGTGCCAGCCCTACGCCCGAGGACTTC. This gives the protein CASPTPEDF.

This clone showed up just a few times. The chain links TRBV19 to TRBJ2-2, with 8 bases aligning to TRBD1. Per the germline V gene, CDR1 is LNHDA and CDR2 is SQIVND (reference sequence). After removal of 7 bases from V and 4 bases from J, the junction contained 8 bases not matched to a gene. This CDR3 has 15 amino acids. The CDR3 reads CASTTGDRSTGELFF. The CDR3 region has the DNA TGTGCCAGTACCACCGGGGACAGGAGCACCGGGGAGCTGTTTTTT. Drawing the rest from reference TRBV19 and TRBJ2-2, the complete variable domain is DGGITQSPKYLFRKEGQNVTLSCEQNLNHDAMYWYRQDPGQGLRLIYYSQIVNDFQKGDIAEGYSVSREKKESFPLTVTSAQKNPTAFYLCASTTGDRSTGELFFGEGSRLTVL.